Presented here are 24 T cell receptor beta chains from one specimen sequenced in a study of blood T cell repertoires in COVID-19. Generated by immunoSEQ multiplex PCR, the TCRdb table keeps only in-frame clones and is missing some. The profile covers 160,000 or so clones, with 75% to 90% appearing a single time and roughly a tenth taken by the ten largest. The sample comprised peripheral blood. The receptors stem from a human donor in a cohort sampled during active COVID-19.

This rearrangement joins TRBV5-4 to TRBJ1-4, with D perhaps matching TRBD1 (5 bases). V gave up 4 bases and J gave up 2 bases, with 15 bases separating them. Germline CDR1 and CDR2: SGHNT and YYREEE (reference sequence). This CDR3 has 16 residues. Here the CDR3 reads CASSTGPSGTNEKLFF. The CDR3 region has the DNA TGTGCCAGCAGCACAGGACCCTCGGGCACTAATGAAAAACTGTTTTTT.

This clone has a single count. The J gene is TRBJ2-3, the V gene TRBV11-1, with TRBD2 identical over 9 bases. The CDR3 consists of 16 residues. Unmatched junction bases numbered 4, after V lost 3 bases and J lost 0 bases. Germline lookup yields CDR1 SGHAT and CDR2 FQDESV (reference sequence). CDR3 in amino acids: CASSFTSGPSTDTQYF. As DNA, the CDR3 is TGTGCCAGCAGCTTTACTAGCGGGCCTAGCACAGATACGCAGTATTTT.

The CDR3 loop is CASRQGAGEKLFF. CDR3 bases: TGTGCCAGCAGACAGGGGGCCGGTGAAAAACTGTTTTTT. This chain connects TRBV7-9 to TRBJ1-4; 9 bases line up with TRBD1. CDR1 SEHNR and CDR2 FQNEAQ come from the germline V gene (reference sequence). The CDR3 runs to 13 residues. Trimming at V came to 6 bases and at J to 7 bases, leaving 3 bases not matched to a gene.

A single count supports this clone. The CDR3 DNA is TGTGCCTGGAGTGTAGCCGAGGCAGATACGCAGTATTTT. Translated: CAWSVAEADTQYF. The chain combines TRBV30 with TRBJ2-3; D uncertain. This CDR3 has 13 residues. The germline V gene encodes CDR1 GTSNPN and CDR2 SVGIG (reference sequence). V was shortened by 0 bases and J by 4 bases, with 8 bases between the two germline ends.

The table lists this clone with a few counts. The genes are TRBV12-5 and TRBJ1-5; the D gene is possibly TRBD1 (6 bases). The germline CDR1 and CDR2 sequences are LGHNT and FRNRAP. Trimming removed 6 bases at V and 4 bases at J, with 10 bases between. CDR3 length equals 13 residues. The CDR3 loop is CASGNQGNQPQHF. The CDR3 nucleotides are TGTGCTAGTGGGAACCAGGGGAATCAGCCCCAGCATTTT.

The chain's CDR3 is CASSLAASGTYNEQFF. Written as DNA, the CDR3 is TGTGCCAGCAGCTTAGCGGCTAGCGGGACCTACAATGAGCAGTTCTTC. The chain recombines TRBV7-8 with TRBJ2-1; 9 positions agree with TRBD2. With 0 bases clipped from V and 2 bases from J, the junction kept 2 bases outside the gene matches. This CDR3 has 16 residues. Germline V gene data show CDR1 as SGHVS and CDR2 as FQNEAQ.

In its sample, this clone was seen a few times. The V call is TRBV19, the J call TRBJ1-1; tentative D call: TRBD1 (6 bases). Trimming pared 4 bases from V and 1 base from J, leaving 7 bases between. Germline lookup yields CDR1 LNHDA and CDR2 SQIVND (reference sequence). This CDR3 comprises 13 residues. The CDR3 is CASSTQGNTEAFF. The CDR3, as DNA: TGTGCCAGTAGTACACAGGGGAACACTGAAGCTTTCTTT.

The chain links TRBV18 to TRBJ2-7; no clear D. This CDR3 region has 14 residues. V lost 3 bases and J 2 bases, leaving 11 bases between the germline ends. The germline CDR1 and CDR2 sequences are KGHSH and LQKENI. The DNA of the CDR3 is TGTGCCAGCTCACCTCGGAGTTTCACCTACGAGCAGTACTTC. As protein: CASSPRSFTYEQYF.

The chain employs TRBV19 and TRBJ1-2, with 9 bases aligning to TRBD1. Per the germline V gene, CDR1 is LNHDA and CDR2 is SQIVND (reference sequence). CDR3 length equals 14 residues. V lost 6 bases to trimming and J lost 7 bases; unmatched junction nucleotides: 9. The CDR3 spells CASSLGQGVIGYTF. CDR3 DNA sequence: TGTGCCAGTAGCCTGGGACAGGGAGTCATTGGCTACACCTTC.

The V call is TRBV12-3 or TRBV12-4, the J call TRBJ1-1; tentative D call: TRBD1 (6 bases). CDR3 size: 13 residues. V lost 4 bases and J lost 4, with 10 bases in between. The CDR3 loop is CASSSTGTTEAFF. The DNA for the CDR3 is TGTGCCAGCAGTTCGACAGGAACCACTGAAGCTTTCTTT.

The chain carries TRBV7-9 and TRBJ1-4; weak D call: TRBD1 (5 bases). The CDR3 is 14 amino acids. V was clipped by 5 bases and J by 11 bases, with 18 bases between them. Per the germline V gene, CDR1 is SEHNR and CDR2 is FQNEAQ (reference sequence). This CDR3 is CASSGKEGDWKLFF. CDR3 sequence (DNA): TGTGCCAGCAGCGGGAAAGAAGGGGATTGGAAACTGTTTTTT.

This chain joins TRBV7-9 and TRBJ1-6, with a weak D call TRBD1 (5 bases). Germline values: CDR1 SEHNR, CDR2 FQNEAQ (reference sequence). Trimming removed 5 bases from V and 7 bases from J, with 15 bases in between. This CDR3 contains 15 residues. For the CDR3, the DNA is TGTGCCAGCAGCCCGAACGACAGATCAAATTCACCCCTCCACTTT. Residues: CASSPNDRSNSPLHF.

The CDR3 DNA follows: TGTGCCTGGTGCAGACCCCGACTGGAGGAGACCCAGTACTTC. Its protein product is CAWCRPRLEETQYF. This chain joins TRBV30 and TRBJ2-5; D unclear. Per germline, CDR1 GTSNPN and CDR2 SVGIG (reference sequence). This CDR3 contains 14 residues. V lost 5 bases, J lost 5 bases, and 18 bases lay in between.

The V gene is TRBV7-6, the J gene TRBJ2-1; D not resolved. Germline V gene lookup returns CDR1 SGHVS and CDR2 FNYEAQ. CDR3 length: 14 residues. V dropped 3 bases and J dropped 5 bases, with 11 bases sitting between them. The CDR3, as DNA: TGTGCCAGCAGCTTGGTCTATAAAAACAATGAGCAGTTCTTC. It translates to CASSLVYKNNEQFF.

V gene TRBV5-1 combines with J gene TRBJ1-4, with a possible D match to TRBD1 (6 bases). The germline V and J ends were trimmed by 5 bases and 5 bases, with 19 bases remaining between them. Germline CDR1 SGHRS, CDR2 YFSETQ. This CDR3 comprises 16 residues. In nucleotides, the CDR3 is TGCGCCAGCAGAAGATCAGGGGCTGGATCAAATGAAAAACTGTTTTTT. Translation gives CASRRSGAGSNEKLFF.

J is TRBJ2-3 and V is TRBV4-3; D not resolved. Germline lookup yields CDR1 LGHNA and CDR2 YSLEER. This CDR3 has 15 residues. V was cut by 2 bases and J by 4 bases, with 13 bases left in between. The CDR3 DNA sequence: TGCGCCAGCAGCCAAACTACTACCTTACCAGATACGCAGTATTTT. Translating gives CASSQTTTLPDTQYF.

The J gene is TRBJ2-1, the V gene TRBV15, with 7 positions matching TRBD2. Germline lookup yields CDR1 LNHNV and CDR2 YYDKDF (reference sequence). The CDR3 loop spans 15 amino acids. The trim removed 1 base at V and 3 bases at J, leaving 3 bases unmatched. The CDR3 DNA is TGTGCCACCAGCAGAGTGGGCGGGGGCTACAATGAGCAGTTCTTC. Its translation is CATSRVGGGYNEQFF.

This chain links TRBV27 with TRBJ2-1; TRBD1 agrees at 8 bases. V shed 0 bases and J 4 bases; nucleotides not matched to a gene: 5. The length of the CDR3 is 16 residues. CDR1 is MNHEY, CDR2 SMNVEV, per germline (reference sequence). The CDR3 sequence is CASSLSPGGFYNEQFF. The CDR3 region has the DNA TGTGCCAGCAGTTTATCACCAGGGGGCTTTTACAATGAGCAGTTCTTC.

The V and J genes are TRBV4-3 and TRBJ2-7; perhaps TRBD2 as D (6 bases). Germline V gives CDR1 LGHNA, CDR2 YSLEER. The ends were cut back, 0 bases at V and 3 bases at J, with 12 bases in the middle. CDR3 length: 15 residues. The CDR3 DNA sequence: TGCGCCAGCAGCCAAGATGCGCGGGACCGCTACGAGCAGTACTTC. Translating gives CASSQDARDRYEQYF.

The chain employs TRBV13 and TRBJ2-7, with 14 bases lining up with TRBD2. This CDR3 region has 17 residues. Germline loops: CDR1 PRHDT, CDR2 FYEKMQ (reference sequence). Trimming removed 3 bases from V and 5 bases from J; junction bases left unmatched: 9. The CDR3 coding sequence is TGTGCCAGCAGCTTCGAAAGACTAGCGGGAGGGGTCCACGAGCAGTACTTC. Amino acid sequence: CASSFERLAGGVHEQYF.

The genes are TRBV7-2 and TRBJ2-7; possibly TRBD2 for D (5 bases). The CDR3 runs 14 residues. The germline gives CDR1 SGHTA, CDR2 FQGNSA. V dropped 3 bases and J dropped 1 base, with 10 bases sitting between them. This CDR3 reads CASSLDWSSYEQYF. The CDR3 nucleotides read TGTGCCAGCAGCTTGGACTGGAGTTCCTACGAGCAGTACTTC.

The V call is TRBV18, the J call TRBJ2-7; a possible D gene is TRBD2 (6 bases). Germline CDR1 reads KGHSH; CDR2 reads LQKENI. This CDR3 has 15 amino acids. The V gene lost 6 bases and the J gene lost 0 bases, with 15 bases spanning the gap. DNA of the CDR3: TGTGCCAGCTCGCTATCTCCCGGGGGCTCCTACGAGCAGTACTTC. Amino acid sequence: CASSLSPGGSYEQYF. Using reference TRBV18 and TRBJ2-7 for the parts outside the CDR3, the full variable domain is NAGVMQNPRHLVRRRGQEARLRCSPMKGHSHVYWYRQLPEEGLKFMVYLQKENIIDESGMPKERFSAEFPKEGPSILRIQQVVRGDSAAYFCASSLSPGGSYEQYFGPGTRLTVT.

The chain uses TRBV19 and TRBJ1-2, with 7 bases fitting TRBD1. CDR1 LNHDA and CDR2 SQIVND come from the germline V gene (reference sequence). The CDR3 extends over 15 amino acids. Losses at the gene ends were 4 bases for V and 6 bases for J; bases not matched to a gene: 11. CDR3 sequence reads: CASSSLGTEIDGYTF. DNA of the CDR3: TGTGCCAGTAGTAGCCTCGGGACAGAAATAGATGGCTACACCTTC.

This chain joins TRBV10-2 and TRBJ2-7; D possibly corresponds to TRBD2 (6 bases). Germline values: CDR1 WSHSY, CDR2 SAAADI. The CDR3 extends over 13 amino acids. V gave up 6 bases and J gave up 0 bases, with 9 bases separating them. DNA of the CDR3: TGCGCCAGCAGGCGGGGCAGCTCCTACGAGCAGTACTTC. Translating it yields CASRRGSSYEQYF.